Listed below are T cell receptor beta chains from one sample, sequenced in a study of blood T cell repertoires in COVID-19. Assay used: immunoSEQ multiplex PCR; TCRdb lists only in-frame clones, some missing. The sample shows about 240,000 clones, about four fifths of them seen only once. Sequencing used peripheral blood. The receptors originated from a woman aged 18 to 35 with acute or convalescent COVID-19. Both conserved end residues are part of each CDR3. The order of the fields is clone size, V gene, D gene, J gene, CDR3 DNA, CDR3 protein. A D gene is named only where the DNA matches it firmly. Clone size is given for some rows only: seen once, a few or many times, or a class if the clone is expanded.

>.|TRBV24-1|.|TRBJ1-5
TGTGCCACCAGTAAGCCAGGGAGCAATCAGCCCCAGCATTTT
CATSKPGSNQPQHF
>.|TRBV9|.|TRBJ2-5
TGTGCCAGCAGCGTAGGGCAGATCTTCCAAGAGACCCAGTACTTC
CASSVGQIFQETQYF
>.|TRBV21-1|.|TRBJ2-7
TGTGCCAGCAGCGAGGGGCCAGCGGGAGCTTCTATATTAGTGGAGCAGTACTTC
CASSEGPAGASILVEQYF
>.|TRBV3-1/TRBV3-2|TRBD2|TRBJ2-2
TGTGCCAGCAGGTTTATAGCGGGAGGGGGCACCGGGGAGCTGTTTTTT
CASRFIAGGGTGELFF
>once|TRBV30|TRBD1|TRBJ1-1
TGTGCCTGGAGTGGGTGGTCGGGACAGGGGGCCGACACTGAAGCTTTCTTT
CAWSGWSGQGADTEAFF
>.|TRBV7-9|.|TRBJ1-1
TGTGCCAGCAGCCGATACGAGGATGAAGCTTTCTTT
CASSRYEDEAFF
>.|TRBV5-6|TRBD2|TRBJ2-1
TGTGCCAGCAGCTTATATATCGGGACTAGCAGTGAAGACAATGAGCAGTTCTTC
CASSLYIGTSSEDNEQFF
>.|TRBV6-5|TRBD2|TRBJ2-1
TGTGCCAGCAGTTTGGGACTAGTCTATGAGCAGTTCTTC
CASSLGLVYEQFF
>few|TRBV19|TRBD1|TRBJ1-2
TGTGCCAGTTCGACGACAGGGGGCGTCGGTGGCTACACCTTC
CASSTTGGVGGYTF
>.|TRBV4-1|.|TRBJ1-1
TGCGCCAGCAGCCAAGGTACAGTTATGATGAACACTGAAGCTTTCTTT
CASSQGTVMMNTEAFF
>few|TRBV7-9|.|TRBJ1-1
TGTGCCAGCAGCTTAAATCCAGGGGCAGGCACTGAAGCTTTCTTT
CASSLNPGAGTEAFF
>.|TRBV5-1|.|TRBJ1-4
TGCGCCAGCAGCCCGTGGGGAGGGGCGGAAAAACTGTTTTTT
CASSPWGGAEKLFF
>.|TRBV15|TRBD1|TRBJ1-1
TGTGCCACCAGCAGAGATGTAACAGGGGGGTATGAAGCTTTCTTT
CATSRDVTGGYEAFF
>.|TRBV14|.|TRBJ1-3
TGTGCCAGCAGACAGGCGAGCTCTGGAAACACCATATATTTT
CASRQASSGNTIYF
>.|TRBV7-2|TRBD2|TRBJ2-7
TGTGCCAGCAGCGATAGCGGGGCCAGCTCCTACGAGCAGTACTTC
CASSDSGASSYEQYF
>.|TRBV2|.|TRBJ1-4
TGTGCCAGCAGCCCTTTATACGAGGGAAAACTGTTTTTT
CASSPLYEGKLFF
>.|TRBV6-5|TRBD1|TRBJ2-5
TGTGCCAGCAGTTACCACTTGACAGGGCAAGAGACCCAGTACTTC
CASSYHLTGQETQYF
>.|TRBV7-6|TRBD1|TRBJ2-7
TGTGCCAGCAGCCCAACAGGGGGATTGGATTCCTACGAGCAGTACTTC
CASSPTGGLDSYEQYF
>.|TRBV4-3|TRBD2|TRBJ2-3
TGCGCCAGCAGCCAAGCGGTCCCGGTCGGGGCCCTAGCGGGAGGTCGTGATACGCAGTATTTT
CASSQAVPVGALAGGRDTQYF
>once|TRBV5-1|TRBD1|TRBJ2-2
TGCGCCAGCGGGGGACAGGGTGCTAACACCGGGGAGCTGTTTTTT
CASGGQGANTGELFF
>.|TRBV4-3|TRBD2|TRBJ2-5
TGCGCCAGCAGCCAAGACGGCATAAGCGGGAGAGGAGAGACCCAGTACTTC
CASSQDGISGRGETQYF
>.|TRBV27|TRBD2|TRBJ2-3
TGTGCCAGCAACCTAGCGGATAGCACAGATACGCAGTATTTT
CASNLADSTDTQYF
>.|TRBV24-1|TRBD1|TRBJ2-1
TGTGCCACCAGTGATTCCTGGGACAGCCCTTACAATGAGCAGTTCTTC
CATSDSWDSPYNEQFF
>.|TRBV9|TRBD2|TRBJ2-3
TGTGCCAGCAGCCCAAGACTAGCGGGCCGCACAGATACGCAGTATTTT
CASSPRLAGRTDTQYF
>.|TRBV27|.|TRBJ1-6
TGTGCCAGCAGTTCCCGGACCGGGGGGAATTCACCCCTCCACTTT
CASSSRTGGNSPLHF
>.|TRBV5-1|TRBD1|TRBJ2-5
TGCGCCAGCAGCTTCTTTCCGGGACAGCAAGAGACCCAGTACTTC
CASSFFPGQQETQYF
>few|TRBV27|.|TRBJ2-5
TGTGCCAGCGGGAGAAGAGAGACCCAGTACTTC
CASGRRETQYF
>.|TRBV5-6|.|TRBJ2-7
TGTGCCAGCAGCTTGTACAGCTCCTACGAGCAGTACTTC
CASSLYSSYEQYF
>.|TRBV19|TRBD1|TRBJ1-1
TGTGCCAGTAGTTTCCCCAGACAGGGACCCTATGAAGCTTTCTTT
CASSFPRQGPYEAFF
>.|TRBV6-5|TRBD1|TRBJ2-7
TGTGCCAGCAGCTCCTCCGGGACAGGTACCTACGAGCAGTACTTC
CASSSSGTGTYEQYF
>.|TRBV15|.|TRBJ1-1
TGTGCCACCAGCAGAGCCTACACAGGGTCGGTAGACACTGAAGCTTTCTTT
CATSRAYTGSVDTEAFF
>few|TRBV6-5|TRBD2|TRBJ2-5
TGTGCCGCGACTAGCGCAGAGACCCAGTACTTC
CAATSAETQYF
>.|TRBV27|TRBD2|TRBJ2-2
TGTGCCAGCAGTTCAGGACTAGCGGGAGGATTCACCGGGGAGCTGTTTTTT
CASSSGLAGGFTGELFF
>.|TRBV10-3|TRBD2|TRBJ2-1
TGTGCCATCAGTGATGGGACTAGCGGGGACTACAATGAGCAGTTCTTC
CAISDGTSGDYNEQFF
>few|TRBV11-2|.|TRBJ2-2
TGTGCCAGCAGCTTAGTTCCAGCGACTTACACCGGGGAGCTGTTTTTT
CASSLVPATYTGELFF
>.|TRBV3-1/TRBV3-2|.|TRBJ2-3
TGTGCCAGCAGCCAAGAAATCGGAGCGGGTAACACAGATACGCAGTATTTT
CASSQEIGAGNTDTQYF
>.|TRBV21-1|.|TRBJ2-7
TGTGCCAGCAGCAAATTGGGTGTCCTCAAAACTACTAGCGGGAGGGCCTACGAGCAGTACTTC
CASSKLGVLKTTSGRAYEQYF
>.|TRBV6-5|TRBD1|TRBJ2-7
TGTGCCAGCAGCAACAGGGGGTACTACGAGCAGTACTTC
CASSNRGYYEQYF